A selection of T cell receptor beta chains follows, all from one sample in a study of T cells in Graves' hyperthyroidism and ophthalmopathy. TCRdb independently ran MiXCR on the multiplex PCR reads; one entry per CDR3 protein. Here the sample spans a few hundred thousand distinct CDR3 sequences, about 16% being singletons. The material sequenced was blood. Every receptor here comes from a woman in her 30s with Graves' ophthalmopathy. Both conserved end residues are part of each CDR3. Fields, in order: J gene, D gene, V gene, clone size, CDR3 DNA, CDR3 protein. The D gene is left open where the match is weak. Not every row has a clone size; where given, it reads once, few, many or a size class.

TRBJ2-3 TRBD2 TRBV11-2 many TGTGCCAGCAGTCCTACACAGCGGGGGAGCAGGGATACGCAGTATTTT CASSPTQRGSRDTQYF
TRBJ2-5 - TRBV25-1 few TGTGCCAGCAGTGAAAGGGGAAACATCGGGGAGACCCAGTACTTC CASSERGNIGETQYF
TRBJ1-5 - TRBV20-1 - TGCAGTGCTGCGGGGGACGGGCCCAATCAGCCCCAGCATTTT CSAAGDGPNQPQHF
TRBJ2-7 TRBD2 TRBV20-1 - TGCAGTGCTCTTTCCTTAGCGGGGGGGGTCTACGAGCAGTACTTC CSALSLAGGVYEQYF
TRBJ2-3 - TRBV29-1 - TGCAGCGTTGACCGTTACACAGATACGCAGTATTTT CSVDRYTDTQYF
TRBJ1-1 - TRBV28 many TGTGCCAGCAGTTTCGGGAACACTGAAGCTTTCTTT CASSFGNTEAFF
TRBJ1-5 TRBD1 TRBV7-8 many TGTGCCAGCAGCTTAAGGGGCCAGGGGGATCAGCCCCAGCATTTT CASSLRGQGDQPQHF
TRBJ2-3 TRBD1 TRBV30 many TGTGCCTGGATAGTACAGGGGGCCGATACGCAGTATTTT CAWIVQGADTQYF
TRBJ2-3 - TRBV6-5 few TGTGCCAGCAGTTACTCGGGGCTAGGAAGGACCGGCACAGATACGCAGTATTTT CASSYSGLGRTGTDTQYF
TRBJ2-1 TRBD2 TRBV20-1 many TGCAGTGCTAGAGATACTAGCGGGAATATCTCCTACAATGAGCAGTTCTTC CSARDTSGNISYNEQFF
TRBJ2-2 - TRBV3-1 many TGTGCCAGCACCCTACATAGCGGCGGATCGAACACCGGGGAGCTGTTTTTT CASTLHSGGSNTGELFF
TRBJ2-7 TRBD1 TRBV6-1 many TGTGCCAGCAGTATCGACAGGGGGTCTCCCTACGAGCAGTACTTC CASSIDRGSPYEQYF
TRBJ2-3 TRBD2 TRBV20-1 - TGCAGTGCTGGAGGACCGGGACTAGCGGGAACGGGGGATACGCAGTATTTT CSAGGPGLAGTGDTQYF
TRBJ1-2 - TRBV3-1 many TGTGCCAGCAGCCCTACACCGACAGGACCCGGCTACACCTTC CASSPTPTGPGYTF
TRBJ1-1 - TRBV2 - TGTGCCAGCTTGGGGTTACGGGGGAGGACTGAAGCTTTCTTT CASLGLRGRTEAFF
TRBJ2-3 TRBD2 TRBV3-1 many TGTGCCAGCAGAACTAGCGGACCTAGCACAGATACGCAGTATTTT CASRTSGPSTDTQYF
TRBJ2-3 - TRBV19 few TGTGCCAGTAAGAAATCCCAAGGATGGTACACAGATACGCAGTATTTT CASKKSQGWYTDTQYF
TRBJ2-7 TRBD1 TRBV5-1 many TGCGCCAGCAGCCCGGGACAGTCACCCTACGAGCAGTACTTC CASSPGQSPYEQYF
TRBJ2-1 TRBD2 TRBV6-6 - TGTGCCAGCAGTTATTCGGTAGCGGGAGGAAATGAGCAGTTCTTC CASSYSVAGGNEQFF
TRBJ2-7 - TRBV2 many TGTGCCAGCAACTCTCCGAAGGCCGCCTACGAGCAGTACTTC CASNSPKAAYEQYF
TRBJ1-4 - TRBV20-1 many TGCAGTGCTCCTCCCTCAACTAATGAAAAACTGTTTTTT CSAPPSTNEKLFF
TRBJ2-3 TRBD2 TRBV5-5 many TGTGCCAGCAGCTTGTCTAGCGGGAGGTTGTTTGATACGCAGTATTTT CASSLSSGRLFDTQYF
TRBJ2-4 TRBD2 TRBV7-2 - TGTGCCAGCAGCTTATATTTCCTAGCGGGGACCGGCGACATTCAGTACTTC CASSLYFLAGTGDIQYF
TRBJ2-1 - TRBV20-1 few TGCAGTACTAGTCGATCGGGGAGCTCCTACAATGAGCAGTTCTTC CSTSRSGSSYNEQFF
TRBJ1-5 - TRBV7-2 - TGTGCCAGCAGCCCGGGGACATTCGATAGCAATCAGCCCCAGCATTTT CASSPGTFDSNQPQHF
TRBJ2-7 TRBD2 TRBV20-1 many TGCAGTGCTCTACTAGCGGGAGTAGCCTACGAGCAGTACTTC CSALLAGVAYEQYF
TRBJ2-1 TRBD2 TRBV7-2 many TGTGCCAGCAGCCCTGGGACTAGCCAATCTTATGAGCAGTTCTTC CASSPGTSQSYEQFF
TRBJ2-7 - TRBV27 many TGTGCCAGCAGCCACTTCGGGGGAATCTCCTACGAGCAGTACTTC CASSHFGGISYEQYF
TRBJ2-5 - TRBV9 many TGTGCCAGCAGCGTAAGTCCAGGGGCAATTCAAGAGACCCAGTACTTC CASSVSPGAIQETQYF
TRBJ1-2 - TRBV24-1 once TGTGCCACCAGTGACCCCAGGGACCTAAGGGGCTACACCTTC CATSDPRDLRGYTF